This T cell receptor beta chain was sequenced during a study of long-term antiretroviral therapy in people with HIV. As for this clone: What it binds is unknown.

General study findings and limits: Dominance of pre-ART expanded clones persisted, fluctuating and often declining after ART. ART adherence, viral resistance and therapy changes were undocumented. Patients on ART gained diversity, which nonetheless stayed below transplant donor controls.

The CDR3 covers 13 residues. The V gene's germline CDR1 is SEHNR and CDR2 FQNEAQ (reference sequence). V was clipped by 5 bases and J by 6 bases, with 13 bases between them. At the survey level, the v3.0 immunoSEQ assay was run. Assay: immunoSEQ multiplex PCR; the TCRdb copy retains only in-frame clones and omits some. Of about 33,000 clones listed, about 80% are singletons. The chain combines TRBV7-9 with TRBJ1-1; D is undetermined. This receptor was obtained from a woman aged 45-59 years with HIV. Sample: unsorted PBMCs, taken 2 years after starting antiretroviral therapy. The CDR3 here is CASSPVSGAEAFF. The DNA for the CDR3 is TGTGCCAGCAGCCCCGTCTCCGGGGCTGAAGCTTTCTTT.